These 20 T cell receptor beta chains originate from one sample sequenced in a study of CD8 T cells in ankylosing spondylitis. Study-wide results and caveats: In ankylosing spondylitis blood, a motif of seven to nine highly homologous TCR beta variants appeared characteristic.

TCRdb itself ran the 5' RACE reads through MiXCR, one entry per CDR3 protein. This table has around 480,000 distinct CDR3 sequences, under 20% appearing once. Which antigens these TCRs recognize remains unknown. The sequencing input was blood, either unsorted or a sorted T cell fraction (not recorded which). These receptors were obtained from a male donor with ankylosing spondylitis.

The rearrangement links TRBV20-1 to TRBJ2-1; 7 positions agree with TRBD2. V lost 5 bases, J lost 5 bases, and 6 bases stayed unmatched. The length of the CDR3 is 13 residues. Looked up from germline, CDR1 is DFQATT and CDR2 is SNEGSKA (reference sequence). For the CDR3, the DNA is TGCAGTGCTGGACTAGGGTCCAACAATGAGCAGTTCTTC. It encodes CSAGLGSNNEQFF.

This clonotype was picked up a small number of times. V usage is TRBV2 and J usage is TRBJ2-7; D not resolved. The germline CDR1 and CDR2 sequences are SNHLY and FYNNEI. The CDR3 is 12 amino acids. Trimming left V 7 bases short and J 1 base short, with 8 bases between. CDR3 in amino acids: CASKVTSYEQYF. The CDR3 bases are TGTGCCAGCAAGGTGACTTCCTACGAGCAGTACTTC.

This clonotype has just a few counts. This rearrangement joins TRBV29-1 to TRBJ1-2, with a tentative D call TRBD1 (5 bases). The CDR3 is made up of 13 amino acids. V lost 5 bases and J 0 bases, leaving 10 bases between the germline ends. Germline CDR1 SQVTM, CDR2 ANQGSEA. The CDR3 spells CSVFRDSNYGYTF. CDR3 nucleotides: TGCAGCGTTTTCAGGGACTCTAACTATGGCTACACCTTC.

This clonotype was counted only a few times. V usage is TRBV29-1 and J usage is TRBJ1-2; D is perhaps TRBD1 (5 bases). Trimming removed 3 bases from V and 6 bases from J, with 11 bases in between. The V gene's germline CDR1 is SQVTM and CDR2 ANQGSEA. The CDR3 spans 12 residues. The chain's CDR3 is CSVEGREDGYTF. The CDR3 DNA sequence: TGCAGCGTTGAGGGCAGGGAAGATGGCTACACCTTC.

This clonotype was counted ten times or more. The rearrangement uses TRBV5-1 and TRBJ2-3; TRBD2 aligns across 14 bases. The germline V gene has CDR1 SGHRS and CDR2 YFSETQ. V lost 0 bases, J lost 3 bases, and 3 bases stayed unmatched. There are 17 residues in the CDR3. The CDR3 sequence is CASSLAGTSGRTDTQYF. The CDR3 coding sequence is TGCGCCAGCAGCTTGGCCGGGACTAGCGGGAGAACAGATACGCAGTATTTT.

The chain recombines TRBV25-1 with TRBJ1-1; unclear D gene. The CDR3 has 10 amino acids. V lost 10 bases, J lost 7 bases, and 10 bases lay in between. From germline, CDR1 is MGHDK and CDR2 SYGVNS. CDR3 region: CANYADEAFF. In DNA form, the CDR3 reads TGTGCCAACTACGCTGATGAAGCTTTCTTT.

The CDR3 DNA reads as TGTGCCAGCAGCCTTCGGGGCCGCGGAGGCTACACCTTC. This translates into CASSLRGRGGYTF. The chain is built from TRBV12-3 or TRBV12-4 and TRBJ1-2, with TRBD1 as a possible D gene (5 bases). Between the trimmed V and J ends, which lost 6 bases and 8 bases, there was a span of 16 bases. This CDR3 spans 13 amino acids.

The chain employs TRBV6-2 or TRBV6-3 and TRBJ2-7, with D uncertain. Germline lookup yields CDR1 MNHEY and CDR2 SVGEGT. Trimming pared 7 bases from V and 3 bases from J, leaving 7 bases between. The CDR3 contains 11 residues. The CDR3 reads CASIINYEQYF. In DNA form, the CDR3 reads TGTGCCAGCATTATCAACTACGAGCAGTACTTC.

The CDR3 loop reads CSARRDSGNTIYF. CDR3 nucleotides: TGCAGTGCTAGGAGGGACTCTGGAAACACCATATATTTT. The chain is built from TRBV20-1 and TRBJ1-3; unclear D gene. V was clipped by 3 bases and J by 0 bases, with 6 bases between them. The CDR3 has 13 amino acids. Germline lookup yields CDR1 DFQATT and CDR2 SNEGSKA (reference sequence).

This clonotype was observed at least ten times. The J gene is TRBJ2-7, the V gene TRBV12-3 or TRBV12-4; D might be TRBD1 (6 bases). V was clipped by 4 bases and J by 4 bases, with 11 bases between them. CDR3 size: 13 residues. The CDR3 DNA reads TGTGCCAGCAGTTCTGGACAGATTTACGAGCAGTACTTC. It yields the protein CASSSGQIYEQYF.

This chain links TRBV5-1 with TRBJ2-2, with a possible D match to TRBD2 (5 bases). Germline lookup yields CDR1 SGHRS and CDR2 YFSETQ. Trimming stripped 0 bases from V and 8 bases from J, with 11 bases between. The CDR3 runs 14 residues. CDR3 residues: CASSLDPGSGELFF. The CDR3 DNA follows: TGCGCCAGCAGCTTGGACCCGGGGTCAGGGGAGCTGTTTTTT.

This chain links TRBV2 with TRBJ2-7, with TRBD1 matching over 8 bases. Unmatched junction bases numbered 10, after V lost 6 bases and J lost 3 bases. The germline V gene encodes CDR1 SNHLY and CDR2 FYNNEI. The CDR3 has 15 residues. CDR3 region: CASSSHPGTGYEQYF. DNA of the CDR3: TGTGCCAGCAGCTCACACCCCGGGACAGGCTACGAGCAGTACTTC.

This clonotype was observed many times. This chain joins TRBV20-1 and TRBJ2-7; no firm D call. The CDR3 totals 13 residues. Germline loops: CDR1 DFQATT, CDR2 SNEGSKA (reference sequence). V was shortened by 0 bases and J by 1 base, with 7 bases between the two germline ends. The CDR3 nucleotides are TGCAGTGCTAGAGATCCTCGATCCTACGAGCAGTACTTC. This sequence encodes CSARDPRSYEQYF.

This clonotype was counted many times. The chain combines TRBV7-2 with TRBJ1-5; D unresolved. The CDR3 sequence is 14 residues long. V was trimmed by 5 bases and J by 6 bases, leaving 14 bases between them. Germline-derived CDR1 and CDR2 are SGHTA and FQGNSA. CDR3 nucleotide sequence: TGTGCCAGCAGCCCCTCGAGTTGGGGTCAGCCCCAGCATTTT. Protein product: CASSPSSWGQPQHF.

The rearrangement uses TRBV7-2 and TRBJ2-1, with D possibly called TRBD1 or TRBD2 (6 bases each). Germline V gene data show CDR1 as SGHTA and CDR2 as FQGNSA. Trimming left V 2 bases short and J 3 bases short, with 11 bases between. There are 15 residues in the CDR3. The DNA for the CDR3 is TGTGCCAGCAGCTTATTGGGGGGCGGCTACAATGAGCAGTTCTTC. Protein sequence: CASSLLGGGYNEQFF.

There are a few counts of this clonotype. This chain joins TRBV12-3 or TRBV12-4 and TRBJ1-1; 9 nucleotides match TRBD1. This CDR3 is built from 14 residues. Trimming at V came to 5 bases and at J to 1 base, leaving 2 bases not matched to a gene. As DNA, the CDR3 is TGTGCCAGCAGTGTGGACAGGGGGAACACTGAAGCTTTCTTT. Protein: CASSVDRGNTEAFF.

The DNA for the CDR3 is TGCAGCGTTGTTCGCGGGGGGGCAGATACGCAGTATTTT. Residues: CSVVRGGADTQYF. This chain uses TRBV29-1 with TRBJ2-3; 9 bases fit TRBD2. Germline trimming cut 4 bases from V and 4 bases from J; bases unmatched to any gene: 3. This CDR3 region has 13 residues. Germline lookup yields CDR1 SQVTM and CDR2 ANQGSEA.

The chain combines TRBV7-2 with TRBJ1-3; 12 positions agree with TRBD1. J was trimmed by 1 base and V by 6 bases; bases with no gene match: 7. The CDR3 runs 17 residues. The germline V gene encodes CDR1 SGHTA and CDR2 FQGNSA. DNA of the CDR3: TGTGCCAGCAGTTCGGGACAGGGGGCGACGTCTGGAAACACCATATATTTT. Amino acids: CASSSGQGATSGNTIYF.

This clonotype was seen a few times. The V call is TRBV4-2, the J call TRBJ2-1; 7 positions match TRBD2. CDR1 and CDR2 from the germline V gene are LGHNA and YNFKEQ. V was pared by 4 bases and J by 4 bases, with 10 bases of the junction left unmatched. The CDR3 covers 16 residues. The CDR3 spells CASSRQLAASYNEQFF. The DNA for the CDR3 is TGTGCCAGCAGCCGACAGCTAGCGGCCTCATACAATGAGCAGTTCTTC.

This clonotype was seen a few times. The rearrangement uses TRBV7-2 and TRBJ2-1; 7 bases align to TRBD2. The ends lost 3 bases at V and 9 bases at J; junction bases unmatched: 11. The CDR3 contains 15 residues. Germline CDR1 is SGHTA and CDR2 is FQGNSA. The CDR3 region is CASSLGGVGLSEQFF. DNA of the CDR3: TGTGCCAGCAGCTTGGGGGGGGTTGGACTCTCTGAGCAGTTCTTC.